This T cell receptor (beta chain) was obtained from a study of blood T cell repertoires in COVID-19. Background on the study: Samples taken during acute and convalescent COVID-19 were collected in the United States, Italy and Spain. PBMCs, B-cell-depleted T cells, or T cells provided the cDNA or gDNA that made up the material.

Authors' analysis steps: Amplification from reference gene primers served as the basis for estimated nucleated cell counts. Generated by immunoSEQ multiplex PCR, the TCRdb table keeps only in-frame clones and is missing some. Clone size and V and J calls were adopted from that table, with D and trimming inferred from the DNA. Of more than 200,000 clones listed, 79% are singletons. The CDR3 loop spans 15 amino acids. The germline V gene has CDR1 SGDLS and CDR2 YYNGEE. Trimming removed 3 bases from V and 7 bases from J; junction bases left unmatched: 8. Sequenced input: peripheral blood. The V call is TRBV9, the J call TRBJ2-2, with 8 bases lining up with TRBD2. The source is a woman aged 40 to 55 with active or convalescent COVID-19. The CDR3 spells CASSGRTSPLGELFF. The CDR3 DNA is TGTGCCAGCAGCGGACGGACTAGCCCCCTCGGGGAGCTGTTTTTT.